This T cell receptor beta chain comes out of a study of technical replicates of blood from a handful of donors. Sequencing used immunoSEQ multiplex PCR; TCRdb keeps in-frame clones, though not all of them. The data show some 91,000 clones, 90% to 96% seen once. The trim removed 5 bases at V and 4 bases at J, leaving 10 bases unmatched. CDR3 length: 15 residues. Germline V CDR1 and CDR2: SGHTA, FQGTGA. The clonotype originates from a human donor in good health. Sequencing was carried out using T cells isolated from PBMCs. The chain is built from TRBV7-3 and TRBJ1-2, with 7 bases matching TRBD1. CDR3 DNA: TGTGCCAGCAGCCTGAGACTGACAGGGTCCTATGGCTACACCTTC. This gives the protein CASSLRLTGSYGYTF. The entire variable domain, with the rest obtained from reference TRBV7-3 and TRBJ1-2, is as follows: GAGVSQTPSNKVTEKGKYVELRCDPISGHTALYWYRQSLGQGPEFLIYFQGTGAADDSGLPNDRFFAVRPEGSVSTLKIQRTERGDSAVYLCASSLRLTGSYGYTFGSGTRLTVV.